Listed below are T cell receptor beta chains from one sample, sequenced in a study of blood T cell repertoires in COVID-19. Repertoires were generated with immunoSEQ multiplex PCR, while TCRdb's copy carries only in-frame clones and drops some. The profile shows some 290,000 clones, around 90% of them singletons. Input material: peripheral blood. The receptors stem from a woman in her fifties or sixties who had recovered from COVID-19. CDR3s include the opening cysteine and the closing phenylalanine or tryptophan. The D gene is left open where the match is weak. Not all rows give a size; the values are once, few, many and, for expanded clones, a class.

J,V,size,D,DNA,CDR3
TRBJ1-3,TRBV3-1/TRBV3-2,.,.,TGTGCCAGCAGCCACCGGCGGGTCCGAGGAAACACCATATATTTT,CASSHRRVRGNTIYF
TRBJ1-2,TRBV11-2,.,TRBD1,TGTGCCAGCAGCTCCATAAGGAGTCAGGGGGCGATAGCCGGCTACACCTTC,CASSSIRSQGAIAGYTF
TRBJ1-6,TRBV5-4,.,TRBD1,TGTGCCAGCAAAAGGACAGGGGAGAATTCACCCCTCCACTTT,CASKRTGENSPLHF
TRBJ2-1,TRBV29-1,few,.,TGCAGCGTTATGACACCTTTAACCTACAATGAGCAGTTCTTC,CSVMTPLTYNEQFF
TRBJ1-5,TRBV27,.,.,TGTGCCAGCAGTTTCAGTCTAGGGGAGGGTCAGCCCCAGCATTTT,CASSFSLGEGQPQHF
TRBJ1-2,TRBV29-1,.,.,TGCAGCGTTGCTGGTACAGGATATGGCTACACCTTC,CSVAGTGYGYTF
TRBJ2-7,TRBV9,.,.,TGTGCCAGCAGCCCTCGTGCGGGCTCCTACGAGCAGTACTTC,CASSPRAGSYEQYF
TRBJ1-2,TRBV5-1,.,.,TGCGCCAGCAGCCAAGGGGATTATGGCTACACCTTC,CASSQGDYGYTF
TRBJ2-2,TRBV5-1,.,.,TGCGCCAGCCGAGTATACAGTTCCACCGGGGAGCTGTTTTTT,CASRVYSSTGELFF
TRBJ2-7,TRBV11-2,few,.,TGTGCCAGCAGCCTCCTGGGTAACAGCCCCTACGAGCAGTACTTC,CASSLLGNSPYEQYF
TRBJ1-1,TRBV11-2,.,.,TGTGCCAGCAGCTTAGTGGGCCCCCGGGCTTTCTTT,CASSLVGPRAFF
TRBJ1-2,TRBV6-1,.,.,TGTGCCAGCAGTGAGCGGGGGGGTGGCTACACCTTC,CASSERGGGYTF
TRBJ1-3,TRBV10-2,.,TRBD1,TGCGCCAGCATGGTGGGTCAGGGGGCTTATGGAAACACCATATATTTT,CASMVGQGAYGNTIYF
TRBJ1-1,TRBV30,.,.,TGTGCCTGGAGTGCGGGAGCAGGGATGGGCCGAACTGAAGCTTTCTTT,CAWSAGAGMGRTEAFF
TRBJ1-5,TRBV19,many,.,TGTGCCAGTAACCCAGGGGCGACCAATCAGCCCCAGCATTTT,CASNPGATNQPQHF
TRBJ1-5,TRBV6-2/TRBV6-3,.,.,TGTGCCAGCAGTTACTCCCGGGACAATCAGCCCCAGCATTTT,CASSYSRDNQPQHF
TRBJ2-5,TRBV9,.,.,TGTGCCAGCAGCGTAGTGGGAGCAAACCAAGAGACCCAGTACTTC,CASSVVGANQETQYF
TRBJ2-3,TRBV27,.,.,TGTGCCAGCCATAGGGGAGATACGCAGTATTTT,CASHRGDTQYF
TRBJ1-1,TRBV30,.,.,TGTGCCTGGAGTGTAATGGGAGCGGACACTGAAGCTTTCTTT,CAWSVMGADTEAFF
TRBJ2-4,TRBV7-9,.,.,TGTGCCAGCAGCTTCAGGGACATTCAGTACTTC,CASSFRDIQYF
TRBJ1-2,TRBV14,.,.,TGTGCCAGCAGCCCTCTCCGCAGCTATGGCTACACCTTC,CASSPLRSYGYTF
TRBJ1-2,TRBV10-3,.,TRBD1,TGTGCCATCACCGAGACAGGGGGCGTAGATGGCTACACCTTC,CAITETGGVDGYTF
TRBJ1-1,TRBV7-9,.,.,TGTGCCAGCAGCTCCTTGGGAGGTAGGGGTGATGCTGAAGCTTTCTTT,CASSSLGGRGDAEAFF
TRBJ2-1,TRBV13,.,TRBD2,TGTGCCAGCAGCCTGCGGGGGGGGGCTAATGAGCAGTTCTTC,CASSLRGGANEQFF
TRBJ2-5,TRBV7-2,.,.,TGTGCCAGCAGCCCCCGAGTAGCTCAACAAGAGACCCAGTACTTC,CASSPRVAQQETQYF
TRBJ1-2,TRBV30,.,.,TGTGCCTGGAGGGCGGGGAGGGGTCATGGCTACACCTTC,CAWRAGRGHGYTF
TRBJ2-2,TRBV7-6,.,TRBD2,TGTGCCAGCAGCCGGACTAGCCTTAACACCGGGGAGCTGTTTTTT,CASSRTSLNTGELFF
TRBJ1-2,TRBV2,.,TRBD1,TGTGCCAGCAGCGCCCCCGACAGGGCTAACTATGGCTACACCTTC,CASSAPDRANYGYTF
TRBJ1-1,TRBV28,.,TRBD1,TGTGCCAGCAGTTTAAACCCACAGGGGAGCAGCACTGAAGCTTTCTTT,CASSLNPQGSSTEAFF
TRBJ2-7,TRBV7-9,.,.,TGTGCCAGCAGCTCGCGGGACGGAGCCCGAGACTACGAGCAGTACTTC,CASSSRDGARDYEQYF
TRBJ2-2,TRBV29-1,.,.,TGCAGCGTTGCGGCAGGGTGGGCCGGGGAGCTGTTTTTT,CSVAAGWAGELFF
TRBJ1-2,TRBV2,.,TRBD1,TGTGCCAGCAGTGACAGGGGGCAGGATGGCTACACCTTC,CASSDRGQDGYTF
TRBJ1-2,TRBV5-1,.,.,TGCGCCAGCAGCGAAACCGACATCTATGGCTACACCTTC,CASSETDIYGYTF
TRBJ2-1,TRBV7-2,.,TRBD1,TGTGCCAGCAGCCCTGGGACAGGGCACAATGAGCAGTTCTTC,CASSPGTGHNEQFF
TRBJ2-1,TRBV5-6,.,.,TGTGCCAGCAGCTTGCTCCCGGGGGGCGCCTACAATGAGCAGTTCTTC,CASSLLPGGAYNEQFF
TRBJ1-1,TRBV11-2,.,.,TGTGCCAGCAGCCGGGGACACCCTGAAGCTTTCTTT,CASSRGHPEAFF
TRBJ2-2,TRBV19,.,TRBD1,TGTGCCAGTAGGTCAGGGGGCTGGACCGGGGAGCTGTTTTTT,CASRSGGWTGELFF
TRBJ1-4,TRBV30,once,TRBD1,TGTGCCTGGAGCGTAGGTCGGACAGGGGGTGAAAAACTGTTTTTT,CAWSVGRTGGEKLFF
TRBJ1-2,TRBV29-1,.,.,TGCAGCGCCGACCCTGTGGGGGGGGATAGGGTCTATGGCTACACCTTC,CSADPVGGDRVYGYTF
TRBJ1-1,TRBV6-2/TRBV6-3,.,TRBD1,TGTGCCAGCAGTGGGACAGGGGCCACTGAAGCTTTCTTT,CASSGTGATEAFF
TRBJ1-2,TRBV6-5,.,.,TGTGCCAGCAGTTTATCCAGGGGATATCGGTATGGCTACACCTTC,CASSLSRGYRYGYTF
TRBJ1-2,TRBV11-2,.,TRBD1,TGTGCCAGCAGCTTCGGCAGGGGGCAACCGCACGGCCATGGCTACACCTTC,CASSFGRGQPHGHGYTF
TRBJ1-5,TRBV6-5,.,TRBD1,TGTGCCAGCAGTACCGACAGGGCACGTCAGCCCCAGCATTTT,CASSTDRARQPQHF
TRBJ2-5,TRBV6-1,.,.,TGTGCCAGCAGTGAAGTGAGGCAAGAGACCCAGTACTTC,CASSEVRQETQYF
TRBJ2-1,TRBV28,.,TRBD2,TGTGCCAGCAGTTCGGGACTAGCGGGGGTCTTC,CASSSGLAGVF
TRBJ1-2,TRBV4-2,many,TRBD1,TGTGCCAGCAGCCAAGTAGGGACAGGGGGTAACTATGGCTACACCTTC,CASSQVGTGGNYGYTF
TRBJ2-6,TRBV5-1,.,TRBD2,TGCGCCAGCAGCGGTAGCGGGGGCGTTAGGGCCAACGTCCTGACTTTC,CASSGSGGVRANVLTF
TRBJ2-7,TRBV5-1,.,TRBD1,TGCGCCAGCAGCTTGGATCGGGGCGGGACAGGATCCTACGAGCAGTACTTC,CASSLDRGGTGSYEQYF
TRBJ1-5,TRBV5-1,.,.,TGCGCCAGCAGCTTGGACGCGGGGAATCAGCCCCAGCATTTT,CASSLDAGNQPQHF
TRBJ1-5,TRBV28,.,TRBD1,TGTGCCAGCAGTTTTCTCGGCAGGGGGTTCAATCAGCCCCAGCATTTT,CASSFLGRGFNQPQHF